This note documents a single T cell receptor beta chain sequence. A single record per CDR3 protein comes from TCRdb applying MiXCR to the PCR reads. The sample lists 84,000 or so distinct CDR3 sequences; around half were seen once. The sample comes from a study of CDR3 diversity in severe acne. The CDR3 length is 15 residues. The germline CDR1 and CDR2 sequences are SEHNR and FQNEAQ (reference sequence). Trimming removed 8 bases from V and 13 bases from J, with 26 bases in between. The specimen was blood. This clonotype was sampled from a male donor in good health, serving as a control. The chain has TRBV7-9 and TRBJ1-4; D is ambiguous. CDR3 DNA sequence: TGTGCCAGCGGCCCATTAGGGAGAGGACCCTCAGTACTGTTTTTT. It specifies CASGPLGRGPSVLFF.